The rows below give T cell receptor beta chains drawn from one sample of a study of OX40 agonist ivuxolimab in advanced cancers. The data were produced by immunoSEQ multiplex PCR, yet TCRdb's version contains in-frame clones alone and is incomplete. The sample consists of 75,000 to 90,000 clones, about 89% of them appearing once. Sequences were derived from CD4+ or CD8+ T cells sorted from blood, sampled in a trial of the OX40 agonist ivuxolimab. Every receptor here comes from an adult with an advanced solid tumor such as melanoma, head and neck, liver or kidney cancer. Both conserved end residues are part of each CDR3. The D gene is left open where the match is weak. Part of the rows lack a size; the others show once, few, many or a class for expanded clones.

NA	TRBV2	TRBD1	TRBJ1-2	TGTGCCAGCAGTGTGATAGGGACAGGGGGCTACACCTTC	CASSVIGTGGYTF
NA	TRBV9	NA	TRBJ1-2	TGTGCCAGCAGCGTAGAGGGGAGGCTTGGCTATGGCTACACCTTC	CASSVEGRLGYGYTF
NA	TRBV5-6	NA	TRBJ2-5	TGTGCCAGCAGCTTGGATCTATTAGAGACCCAGTACTTC	CASSLDLLETQYF
NA	TRBV6-5	NA	TRBJ1-6	TGTGCCAGCAGTTACTCAGGCAGTCAGGGCGTACGACCCCTCCACTTT	CASSYSGSQGVRPLHF
NA	TRBV4-2	NA	TRBJ1-3	TGTGCCAGCAGCCAAGATCGAGGGATAGGAAACACCATATATTTT	CASSQDRGIGNTIYF
few	TRBV6-5	NA	TRBJ1-2	TGTGCCAGCAGGACGGACAGAGACTATGGCTACACCTTC	CASRTDRDYGYTF
NA	TRBV11-2	NA	TRBJ2-5	TGTGCCAGCAGCTTAGGGGGACGGTCCCAGTACTTC	CASSLGGRSQYF
NA	TRBV5-4	TRBD2	TRBJ2-3	TGTGCCAGCAGCTGGACTAGCGGGAGTGCGGGAGATACGCAGTATTTT	CASSWTSGSAGDTQYF
once	TRBV28	NA	TRBJ1-5	TGTGCCAGCAGTTCCCCGGGGGGGGGCGGCAATCAGCCCCAGCATTTT	CASSSPGGGGNQPQHF
NA	TRBV18	NA	TRBJ2-7	TGTGCCAGCTCACCACCGGCCGCCTACGAGCAGTACTTC	CASSPPAAYEQYF
NA	TRBV9	TRBD1	TRBJ2-5	TGTGCCAGCAGCCGAACAGGGGGCCCAACTCTGGAGACCCAGTACTTC	CASSRTGGPTLETQYF
once	TRBV11-3	NA	TRBJ2-1	TGTGCCAGCAGCGGGGTCAATGAGCAGTTCTTC	CASSGVNEQFF
once	TRBV5-1	NA	TRBJ1-2	TGCGCCAGCAGCGAGGTAGGGACGGCCGCGTTCGGCTACACCTTC	CASSEVGTAAFGYTF
once	TRBV2	TRBD1	TRBJ1-4	TGTGCCAGCAGTATTACAGGGGGCATCGCTGAAAAACTGTTTTTT	CASSITGGIAEKLFF
NA	TRBV19	NA	TRBJ1-1	TGTGCCAGTAAGATAGGGGCAGGGTTGAACACTGAAGCTTTCTTT	CASKIGAGLNTEAFF
NA	TRBV28	TRBD2	TRBJ2-5	TGTGCCAGCAGACCTAGGGGGGCTGCTCCTAGCGGGAGGGGCTACCTGGAGACCCAGTACTTC	CASRPRGAAPSGRGYLETQYF
NA	TRBV10-1	NA	TRBJ1-2	TGCGCCAGCAGTGAAGGGGGACCCAACTATGGCTACACCTTC	CASSEGGPNYGYTF
NA	TRBV19	TRBD1	TRBJ2-6	TGTGCCAGTAGTTCGGGACAGGCTGGGGCCAACGTCCTGACTTTC	CASSSGQAGANVLTF
NA	TRBV29-1	NA	TRBJ1-6	TGCAGCGTTGTGGGAGGGCCGGGGCTACCCCTCCACTTT	CSVVGGPGLPLHF
NA	TRBV2	NA	TRBJ2-2	TGTGCCAGCAGCCCCCCTGGGGGGGGCGGGTCCGGGGAGCTGTTTTTT	CASSPPGGGGSGELFF
NA	TRBV19	TRBD1	TRBJ2-7	TGTGCCAGTAGAGGAACAGGACAGGGATCCTACGAGCAGTACTTC	CASRGTGQGSYEQYF
NA	TRBV25-1	NA	TRBJ2-5	TGTGCCAGCAGTGATCCCGGGACTGCTGAAGAGACCCAGTACTTC	CASSDPGTAEETQYF
NA	TRBV5-5	NA	TRBJ2-5	TGTGCCAGCAGCTTGATCGGGGGCCCGGAAGAGACCCAGTACTTC	CASSLIGGPEETQYF
NA	TRBV5-1	NA	TRBJ1-5	TGCGCCAGCAGCCCCCAGGGACAAAACCAGCCCCAGCATTTT	CASSPQGQNQPQHF
NA	TRBV4-1	TRBD1	TRBJ2-7	TGCGCCAGCAGCCAAGCCGGGACAGTCGGGTACGAGCAGTACTTC	CASSQAGTVGYEQYF
NA	TRBV2	NA	TRBJ2-5	TGTGCCAGCAGTGAGGTGGGGGGCCGAGAGACCCAGTACTTC	CASSEVGGRETQYF
NA	TRBV27	TRBD2	TRBJ2-7	TGTGCCAGCAGTCGGCGACTAGCGGACTCCTACGAGCAGTACTTC	CASSRRLADSYEQYF
once	TRBV14	NA	TRBJ1-4	TGTGCCAGCAGTCGGGCACCAGGGACTAATGAAAAACTGTTTTTT	CASSRAPGTNEKLFF
NA	TRBV5-1	NA	TRBJ2-7	TGCGCCAGCAGCTTTGTCCAGGGGTCTCACGAGCAGTACTTC	CASSFVQGSHEQYF
once	TRBV10-2	TRBD2	TRBJ2-5	TGCGCCAGCAGTAGCGGGAGAGGCGGAGAGACCCAGTACTTC	CASSSGRGGETQYF
NA	TRBV29-1	NA	TRBJ2-7	TGCAGCGTTTTATACCACAGAGACTACGAGCAGTACTTC	CSVLYHRDYEQYF
NA	TRBV28	NA	TRBJ1-3	TGTGCCAGCAGTTTGGGGACACCCGGAAACACCATATATTTT	CASSLGTPGNTIYF
NA	TRBV5-1	TRBD2	TRBJ2-3	TGCGCCAGCAGCGTACTAGCGGGGAGCACAGATACGCAGTATTTT	CASSVLAGSTDTQYF
NA	TRBV11-2	NA	TRBJ1-2	TGTGCCAGCAGCTTAGCGGGCCTATGGGGGTCGAACTATGGCTACACCTTC	CASSLAGLWGSNYGYTF
NA	TRBV2	NA	TRBJ1-2	TGTGCCAGCAGTGGGGGGGCGGGCTATGGCTACACCTTC	CASSGGAGYGYTF
NA	TRBV7-2	TRBD2	TRBJ2-5	TGTGCCAGCAGCTTAATGGCGGGGGGGACGGAGACCCAGTACTTC	CASSLMAGGTETQYF
NA	TRBV28	NA	TRBJ1-5	TGTGCCAGCAGTTTCTTGACAGCGGGGTACAATCAGCCCCAGCATTTT	CASSFLTAGYNQPQHF